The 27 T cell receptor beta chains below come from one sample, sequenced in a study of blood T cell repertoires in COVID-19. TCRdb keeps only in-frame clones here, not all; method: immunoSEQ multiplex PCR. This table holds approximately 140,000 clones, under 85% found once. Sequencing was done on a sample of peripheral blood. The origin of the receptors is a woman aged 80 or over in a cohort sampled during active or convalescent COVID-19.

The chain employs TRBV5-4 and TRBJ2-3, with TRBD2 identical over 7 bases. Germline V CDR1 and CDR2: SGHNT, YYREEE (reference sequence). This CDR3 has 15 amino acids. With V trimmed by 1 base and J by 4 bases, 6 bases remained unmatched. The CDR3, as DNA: TGTGCCAGCAGCTTGTTTGCGGGAGAAGCAGATACGCAGTATTTT. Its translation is CASSLFAGEADTQYF. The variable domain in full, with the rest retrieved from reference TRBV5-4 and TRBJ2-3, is ETGVTQSPTHLIKTRGQQVTLRCSSQSGHNTVSWYQQALGQGPQFIFQYYREEENGRGNFPPRFSGLQFPNYSSELNVNALELDDSALYLCASSLFAGEADTQYFGPGTRLTVL.

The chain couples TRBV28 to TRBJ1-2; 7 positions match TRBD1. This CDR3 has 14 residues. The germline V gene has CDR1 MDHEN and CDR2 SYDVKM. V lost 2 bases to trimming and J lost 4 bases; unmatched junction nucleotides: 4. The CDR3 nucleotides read TGTGCCAGCAGTTTAAACAGGGGAGGCTATGGCTACACCTTC. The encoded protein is CASSLNRGGYGYTF.

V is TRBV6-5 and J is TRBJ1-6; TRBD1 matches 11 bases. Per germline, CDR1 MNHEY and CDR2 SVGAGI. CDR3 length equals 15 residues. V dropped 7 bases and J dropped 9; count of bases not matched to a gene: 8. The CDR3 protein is CASKTGTGGVSPLHF. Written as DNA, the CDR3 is TGTGCCAGCAAAACCGGGACAGGGGGTGTTTCACCCCTCCACTTT.

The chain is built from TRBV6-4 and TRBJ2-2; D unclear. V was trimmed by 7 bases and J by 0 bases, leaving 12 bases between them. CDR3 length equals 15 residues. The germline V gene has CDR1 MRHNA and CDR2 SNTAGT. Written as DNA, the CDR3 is TGTGCCAGCAAAACGAAAGGAGCGAACACCGGGGAGCTGTTTTTT. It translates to CASKTKGANTGELFF.

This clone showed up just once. The CDR3 coding sequence is TGTGCCAGCAGTTGGAACGGGGAACAGGGGACGAGGCAGTACGTC. Translated: CASSWNGEQGTRQYV. The V gene is TRBV6-6, the J gene TRBJ2-7; 7 positions match TRBD1. The germline gives CDR1 MNHNY, CDR2 SVGAGI (reference sequence). The CDR3 extends over 15 amino acids. The J segment lost 9 bases and the V segment lost 4 bases, leaving 15 bases of the junction unmatched.

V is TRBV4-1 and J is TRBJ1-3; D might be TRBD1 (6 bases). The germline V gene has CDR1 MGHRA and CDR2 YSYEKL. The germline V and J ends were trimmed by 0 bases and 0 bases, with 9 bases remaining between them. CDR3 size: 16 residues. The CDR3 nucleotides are TGCGCCAGCAGCCAAGAACAGGGAAGCTCTGGAAACACCATATATTTT. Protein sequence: CASSQEQGSSGNTIYF.

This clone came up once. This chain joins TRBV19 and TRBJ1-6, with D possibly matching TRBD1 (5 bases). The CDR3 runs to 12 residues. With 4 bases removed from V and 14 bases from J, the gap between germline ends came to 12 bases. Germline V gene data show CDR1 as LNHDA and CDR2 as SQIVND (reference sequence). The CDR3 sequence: CASSNRDLSLHF. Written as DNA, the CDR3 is TGTGCCAGTAGTAATCGGGACTTATCCCTCCACTTT.

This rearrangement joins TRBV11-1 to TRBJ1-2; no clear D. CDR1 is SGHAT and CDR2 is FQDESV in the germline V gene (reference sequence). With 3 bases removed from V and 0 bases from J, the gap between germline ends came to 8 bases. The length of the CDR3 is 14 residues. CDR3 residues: CASSLQASNYGYTF. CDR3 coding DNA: TGTGCCAGCAGCTTGCAGGCATCTAACTATGGCTACACCTTC. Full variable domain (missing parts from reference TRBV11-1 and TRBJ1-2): EAEVAQSPRYKITEKSQAVAFWCDPISGHATLYWYRQILGQGPELLVQFQDESVVDDSQLPKDRFSAERLKGVDSTLKIQPAELGDSAMYLCASSLQASNYGYTFGSGTRLTVV.

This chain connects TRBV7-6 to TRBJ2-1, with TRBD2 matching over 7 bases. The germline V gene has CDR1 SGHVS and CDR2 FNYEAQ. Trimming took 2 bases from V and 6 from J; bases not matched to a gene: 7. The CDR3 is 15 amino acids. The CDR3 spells CASSLRDYASNEQFF. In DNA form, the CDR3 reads TGTGCCAGCAGCTTACGGGACTATGCTAGCAATGAGCAGTTCTTC.

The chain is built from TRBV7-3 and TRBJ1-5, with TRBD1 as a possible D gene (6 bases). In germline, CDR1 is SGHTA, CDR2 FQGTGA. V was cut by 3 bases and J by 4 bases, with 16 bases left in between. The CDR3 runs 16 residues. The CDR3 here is CASSFRGRGANQPQHF. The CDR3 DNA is TGTGCCAGCAGCTTCCGGGGGCGGGGGGCGAATCAGCCCCAGCATTTT. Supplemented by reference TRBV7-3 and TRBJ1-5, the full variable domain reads GAGVSQTPSNKVTEKGKYVELRCDPISGHTALYWYRQSLGQGPEFLIYFQGTGAADDSGLPNDRFFAVRPEGSVSTLKIQRTERGDSAVYLCASSFRGRGANQPQHFGDGTRLSIL.

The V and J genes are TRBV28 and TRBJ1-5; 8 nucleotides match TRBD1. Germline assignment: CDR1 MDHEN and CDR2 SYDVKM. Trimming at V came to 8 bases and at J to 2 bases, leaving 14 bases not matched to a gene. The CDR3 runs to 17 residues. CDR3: CASLSFGQGRGNQPQHF. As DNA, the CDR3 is TGTGCCAGCCTTTCCTTCGGACAGGGTCGGGGCAATCAGCCCCAGCATTTT.

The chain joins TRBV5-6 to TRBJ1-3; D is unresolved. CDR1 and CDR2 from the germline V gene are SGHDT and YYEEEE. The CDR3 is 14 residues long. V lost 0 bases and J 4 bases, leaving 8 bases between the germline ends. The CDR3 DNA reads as TGTGCCAGCAGCTTGGTCTCGGTCGGAAACACCATATATTTT. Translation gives CASSLVSVGNTIYF.

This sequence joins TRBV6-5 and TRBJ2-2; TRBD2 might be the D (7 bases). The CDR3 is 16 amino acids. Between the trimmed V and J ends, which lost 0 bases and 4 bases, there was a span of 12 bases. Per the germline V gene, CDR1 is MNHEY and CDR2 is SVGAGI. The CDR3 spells CASSYSWGGTTGELFF. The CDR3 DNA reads TGTGCCAGCAGTTACTCTTGGGGGGGCACCACCGGGGAGCTGTTTTTT.

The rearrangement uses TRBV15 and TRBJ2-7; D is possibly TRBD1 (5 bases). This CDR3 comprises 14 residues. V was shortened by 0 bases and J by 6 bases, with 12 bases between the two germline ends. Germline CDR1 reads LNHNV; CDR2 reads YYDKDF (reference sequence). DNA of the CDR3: TGTGCCACCAGCAGAGATTCAGGGATTGGCGAGCAGTACTTC. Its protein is CATSRDSGIGEQYF.

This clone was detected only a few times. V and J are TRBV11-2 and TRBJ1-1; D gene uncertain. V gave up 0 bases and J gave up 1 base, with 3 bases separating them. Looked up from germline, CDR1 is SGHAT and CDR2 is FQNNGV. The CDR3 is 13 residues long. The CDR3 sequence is CASSLDWNTEAFF. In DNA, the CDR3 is TGTGCCAGCAGCTTAGACTGGAACACTGAAGCTTTCTTT.

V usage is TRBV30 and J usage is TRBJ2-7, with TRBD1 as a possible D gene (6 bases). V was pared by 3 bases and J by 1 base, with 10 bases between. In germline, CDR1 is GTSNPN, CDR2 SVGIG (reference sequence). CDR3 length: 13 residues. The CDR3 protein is CAWRTQGSYEQYF. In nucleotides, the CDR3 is TGTGCCTGGAGGACACAGGGTTCCTACGAGCAGTACTTC.

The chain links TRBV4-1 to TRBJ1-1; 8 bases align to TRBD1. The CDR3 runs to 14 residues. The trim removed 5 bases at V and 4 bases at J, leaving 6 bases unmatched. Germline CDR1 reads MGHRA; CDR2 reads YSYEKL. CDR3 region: CASSIQGAGTEAFF. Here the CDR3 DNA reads TGCGCCAGCAGCATCCAGGGGGCGGGCACTGAAGCTTTCTTT.

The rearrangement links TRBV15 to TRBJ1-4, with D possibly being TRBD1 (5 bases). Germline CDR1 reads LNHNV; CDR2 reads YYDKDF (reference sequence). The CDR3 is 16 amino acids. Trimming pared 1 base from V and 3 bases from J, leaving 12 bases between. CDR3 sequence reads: CATSRVKGMANEKLFF. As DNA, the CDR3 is TGTGCCACCAGCAGAGTAAAGGGGATGGCTAATGAAAAACTGTTTTTT. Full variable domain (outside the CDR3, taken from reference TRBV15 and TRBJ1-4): DAMVIQNPRYQVTQFGKPVTLSCSQTLNHNVMYWYQQKSSQAPKLLFHYYDKDFNNEADTPDNFQSRRPNTSFCFLDIRSPGLGDTAMYLCATSRVKGMANEKLFFGSGTQLSVL.

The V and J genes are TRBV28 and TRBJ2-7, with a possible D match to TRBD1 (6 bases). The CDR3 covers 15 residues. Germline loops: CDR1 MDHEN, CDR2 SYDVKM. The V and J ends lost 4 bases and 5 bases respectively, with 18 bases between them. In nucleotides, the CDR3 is TGTGCCAGCAGTTCCATACCCCCCCCAGGGGACGAGCAGTACGTC. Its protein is CASSSIPPPGDEQYV.

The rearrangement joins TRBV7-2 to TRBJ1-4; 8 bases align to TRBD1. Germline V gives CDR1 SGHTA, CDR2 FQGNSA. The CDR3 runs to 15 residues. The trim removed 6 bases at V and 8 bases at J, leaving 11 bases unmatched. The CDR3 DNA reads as TGTGCCAGCAGAAAAGGACAGGGACGGTTGGAAAAACTGTTTTTT. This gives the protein CASRKGQGRLEKLFF.

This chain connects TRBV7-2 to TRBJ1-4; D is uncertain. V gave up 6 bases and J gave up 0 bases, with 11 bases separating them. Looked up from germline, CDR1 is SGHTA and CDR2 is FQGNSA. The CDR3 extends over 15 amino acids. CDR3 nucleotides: TGTGCCAGCAGTCCGTCAGTTGCAACTAATGAAAAACTGTTTTTT. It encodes CASSPSVATNEKLFF.

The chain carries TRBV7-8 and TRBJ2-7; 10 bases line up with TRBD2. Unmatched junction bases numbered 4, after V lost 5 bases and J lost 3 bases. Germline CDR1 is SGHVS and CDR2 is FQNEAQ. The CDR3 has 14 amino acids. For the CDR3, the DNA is TGTGCCAGCAGCCCCAGCGGGGGGGGCTACGAGCAGTACTTC. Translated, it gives CASSPSGGGYEQYF.

The CDR3 DNA reads TGCGCCAGCAGCTCGCCGATTGAAAGGACTAGCGGGGAGAGGAATGAGCAGTTCTTC. As protein: CASSSPIERTSGERNEQFF. The chain is built from TRBV5-1 and TRBJ2-1; 12 nucleotides align to TRBD2. Germline V gives CDR1 SGHRS, CDR2 YFSETQ. The CDR3 has 19 residues. V gave up 3 bases and J gave up 7 bases; unmatched junction bases: 17. The whole variable domain, remainder taken from reference TRBV5-1 and TRBJ2-1, is KAGVTQTPRYLIKTRGQQVTLSCSPISGHRSVSWYQQTPGQGLQFLFEYFSETQRNKGNFPGRFSGRQFSNSRSEMNVSTLELGDSALYLCASSSPIERTSGERNEQFFGPGTRLTVL.

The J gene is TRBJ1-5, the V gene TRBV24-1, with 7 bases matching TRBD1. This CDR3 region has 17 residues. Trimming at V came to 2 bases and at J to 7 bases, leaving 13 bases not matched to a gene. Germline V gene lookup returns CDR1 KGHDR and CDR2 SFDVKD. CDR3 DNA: TGTGCCACCAGTGATTCCCTCCGTGACAGGGACCAACAGCCCCAGCATTTT. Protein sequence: CATSDSLRDRDQQPQHF.

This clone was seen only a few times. The CDR3, as DNA: TGTGCCAGCAGTCGACAGGGGAACACTGAAGCTTTCTTT. This gives the protein CASSRQGNTEAFF. The rearrangement joins TRBV2 to TRBJ1-1, with 7 bases that match TRBD1. Germline V lookup: CDR1 SNHLY, CDR2 FYNNEI. This CDR3 is 13 amino acids long. With 5 bases clipped from V and 1 base from J, the junction kept 1 base outside the gene matches.

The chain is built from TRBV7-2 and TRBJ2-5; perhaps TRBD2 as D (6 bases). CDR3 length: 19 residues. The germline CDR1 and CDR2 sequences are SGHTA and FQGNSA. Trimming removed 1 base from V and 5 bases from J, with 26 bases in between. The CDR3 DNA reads TGTGCCAGCAGCTTAGAGTTCTCGGGTCCGGTCCTAGCGCGGGAGACCCAGTACTTC. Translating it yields CASSLEFSGPVLARETQYF.

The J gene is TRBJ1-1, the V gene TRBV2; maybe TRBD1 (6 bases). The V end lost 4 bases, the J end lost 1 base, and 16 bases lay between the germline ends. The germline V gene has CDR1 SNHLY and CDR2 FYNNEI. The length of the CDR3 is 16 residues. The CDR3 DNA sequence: TGTGCCAGCAGTGCCAATCCACAGGGCGGGAACACTGAAGCTTTCTTT. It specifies CASSANPQGGNTEAFF.